What follows is one TCR beta chain and its context. Trimming pared 2 bases from V and 0 bases from J, leaving 9 bases between. CDR3 length: 15 residues. Germline lookup yields CDR1 SGHKS and CDR2 YYEKEE (reference sequence). The data derive from a study of blood T cell repertoires in COVID-19. Study-level information: T cells, B-cell-depleted T cells, or PBMCs supplied cDNA or gDNA.

Source study methods: By means of reference gene primer amplification, nucleated cell counts were estimated. The data were produced by immunoSEQ multiplex PCR, yet TCRdb's version contains in-frame clones alone and is incomplete. Clone size and the V and J calls come from that table; the DNA yielded D and trimming. The sample lists around 74,000 clones, under 95% occurring once. This TCR was sampled from an elderly woman with active or convalescent COVID-19. Sequenced material: peripheral blood. The chain uses TRBV5-5 and TRBJ1-5, with TRBD1 as a possible D gene (6 bases). The CDR3: CASSLLQGSNQPQHF. CDR3 coding DNA: TGTGCCAGCAGCTTATTACAGGGTAGCAATCAGCCCCAGCATTTT.